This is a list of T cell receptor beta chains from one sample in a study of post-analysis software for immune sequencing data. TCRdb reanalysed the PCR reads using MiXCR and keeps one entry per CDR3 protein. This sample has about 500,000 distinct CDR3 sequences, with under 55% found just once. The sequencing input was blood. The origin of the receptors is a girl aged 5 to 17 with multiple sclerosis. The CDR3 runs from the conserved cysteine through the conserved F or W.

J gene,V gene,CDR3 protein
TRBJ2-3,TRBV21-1,CASSTAGGPDTQYF
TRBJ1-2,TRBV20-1,CSAGGTGDTNYGYTF
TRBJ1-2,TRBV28,CASSSADRGPYGYTF
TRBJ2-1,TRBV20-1,CSASAGIKHEQFF
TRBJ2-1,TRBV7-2,CASSLVYYNEQFF
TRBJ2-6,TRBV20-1,CSVRPGEGARVLTF
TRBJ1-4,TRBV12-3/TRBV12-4,CASSFWVRGNEKLFF
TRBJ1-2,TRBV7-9,CASSATGNNYGYTF
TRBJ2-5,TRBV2,CASSEGLRSPETQYF
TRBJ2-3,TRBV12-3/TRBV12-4,CASSRGSSTDTQYF
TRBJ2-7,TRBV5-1,CASSLEPGAYEQYF
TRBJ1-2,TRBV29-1,CSVAGQDYGYTF
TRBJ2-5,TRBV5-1,CASSLELSETQYF
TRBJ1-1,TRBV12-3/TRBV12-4,CASSLVMDREAFF
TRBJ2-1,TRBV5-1,CASSLAQSYNEQFF
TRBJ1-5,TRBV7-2,CASSLGYLNQPQHF
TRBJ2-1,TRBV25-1,CASSDGDPALNEQFF
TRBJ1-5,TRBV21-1,CASSKARDNRNQPQHF
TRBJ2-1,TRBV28,CASRQLAGRNEQFF
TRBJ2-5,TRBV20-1,CSHRRTVQETQYF
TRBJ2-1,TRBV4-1,CASSQDLGRRREQFF
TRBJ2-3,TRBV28,CASSPAGIRTDTQYF
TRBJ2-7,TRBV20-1,CSARLTGLDYEQYF
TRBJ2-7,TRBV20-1,CSARDPVSGIEDEQYF
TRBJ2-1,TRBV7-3,CASSLKGGYNEQFF
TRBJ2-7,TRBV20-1,CSASDRAFAYEQYF
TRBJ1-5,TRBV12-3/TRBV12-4,CASSPRQANQPQHF
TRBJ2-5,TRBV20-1,CSAMNRDRGIETQYF
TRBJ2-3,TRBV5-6,CASSLGNSKDTQYF
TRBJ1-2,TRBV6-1,CASSRGTEVLGIYGYTF
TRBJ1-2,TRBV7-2,CASSPRSYGYTF
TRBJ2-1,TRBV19,CASSILADYNEQFF
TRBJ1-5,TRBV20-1,CSARAIRTGTRPGNQPQHF
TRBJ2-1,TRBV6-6,CASRGSIINEQFF
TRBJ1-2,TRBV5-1,CASTTGAPRNGYTF
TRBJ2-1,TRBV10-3,CAINRGQGNEQFF
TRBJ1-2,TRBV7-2,CASSRAGGERSRGYTF
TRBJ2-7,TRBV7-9,CASSLPGLAIPGSSYEQYF
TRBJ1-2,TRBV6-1,CASSTLEGGLYGYTF
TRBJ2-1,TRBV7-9,CASSFMGNEQFF
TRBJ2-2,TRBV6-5,CASSYSPKHLQGGLITGELFF
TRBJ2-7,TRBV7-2,CASSPDSHSSYEQYF
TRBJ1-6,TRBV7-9,CASSAITGYHSPLHF
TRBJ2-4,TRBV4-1,CASSSTRASGVKNIQYF